This T cell receptor (beta chain) was obtained from a study of T cells in localized non-small cell lung cancer. General study results and limits: Across samples, adjacent lung featured a median roughly 61 of the top 100 tumor clones. Investigators sequenced only a single tumor region, leaving heterogeneity possible. Clonality of T cells reached its maximum in uninvolved adjacent lung, surpassing tumor.

Between the trimmed V and J ends, which lost 1 base and 0 bases, there was a span of 7 bases. The CDR3 totals 15 residues. Germline CDR1 and CDR2: LNHDA and SQIVND (reference sequence). This clone was counted only a few times. Its matching antigen is unknown. The protocol was immunoSEQ multiplex PCR, while the TCRdb copy is restricted to in-frame clones and leaves out a portion. This table has approximately 1,500 clones, around a fifth appearing once. The J gene is TRBJ1-3, the V gene TRBV19; tentative D call: TRBD1 (6 bases). The sequences come from normal lung tissue next to the tumor, collected before any cancer treatment. This TCR was recovered from a woman aged 40-69 years with stage III squamous cell lung carcinoma. The CDR3 sequence is CASSIADSSGNTIYF. The CDR3 DNA is TGTGCCAGTAGTATAGCGGACAGCTCTGGAAACACCATATATTTT.